The 21 T cell receptor beta chains presented below share a single source sample, sequenced in a study of CXCR3-negative and CXCR3-positive naive CD8 T cells. For these TCRs, the target antigens are not known. Findings and limits, study-wide: TRB CDR3 hydrophobicity was greater in CXCR3-positive naive cells than in CXCR3-negative naive cells.

With UMI labels, 5' RACE was used to prepare the TRB cDNA libraries. TCRdb reworked the 5' RACE reads into one entry per CDR3 protein, no DNA. Recorded here are approximately 7,000 distinct CDR3 sequences; the top ten clones represent roughly 1.2%. Sequencing was performed on naive CXCR3+ CD8+ T cells from blood. Subset reported: CD45RO-CCR7+CD27+CD95- naive CD8+ T cells expressing CXCR3 (TNR3+). The source is a human donor in good health. Some clones in this sample may be carry-over from other donors' samples.

According to its frequency, this clonotype is large (0.1 to 1%). The genes are TRBV10-2 and TRBJ2-5; TCRdb proposes TRBD1, but this gene call is untestable without DNA. This CDR3 region has 16 residues. Germline CDR1 and CDR2: WSHSY and SAAADI. CDR3 amino acids: CASSDGAPGTRETQYF.

Judged by frequency, this clonotype is medium-sized. The CDR3 reads CASSLAPVGYTF. The chain links TRBV7-9 to TRBJ1-2. CDR1 and CDR2 (germline): SEHNR, FQNEAQ (reference sequence). The CDR3 runs 12 residues.

Measured by frequency, this clonotype is medium-sized (0.01 to 0.1%). The CDR3 spells CASSLEQDNEQFF. This rearrangement joins TRBV5-5 to TRBJ2-1; TCRdb reports TRBD1, a call that lacks DNA to check it against. The CDR3 length is 13 residues. The germline V gene encodes CDR1 SGHKS and CDR2 YYEKEE (reference sequence).

In terms of frequency, this clonotype is medium-sized. The gene calls are TRBV4-1 and TRBJ2-7. The CDR3 has 15 amino acids. The germline V gene encodes CDR1 MGHRA and CDR2 YSYEKL. CDR3 region: CASSQELSHFYEQYF.

The chain employs TRBV29-1 and TRBJ2-5; TCRdb outputs TRBD2, but without DNA this stays unchecked. Germline-derived CDR1 and CDR2 are SQVTM and ANQGSEA. The CDR3 runs to 12 residues. This chain's CDR3 is CSARGAGGAQYF.

The chain combines TRBV3-1 with TRBJ2-1; TCRdb calls TRBD2, which cannot be checked without DNA. The CDR3 is 15 amino acids. The V gene's germline CDR1 is LGHDT and CDR2 YNNKEL (reference sequence). This CDR3 reads CASSLRALRYNEQFF.

The V gene is TRBV10-3, the J gene TRBJ1-1; TCRdb gives TRBD1 as the D gene, but with no DNA this cannot be confirmed. Germline CDR1 is ENHRY and CDR2 is SYGVKD. The CDR3 is 13 amino acids. CDR3 residues: CAISAPGATEAFF.

This clonotype is called medium-sized based on its frequency. The chain uses TRBV4-2 and TRBJ2-5; TCRdb reports TRBD2, a call that lacks DNA to check it against. The CDR3 is made up of 17 amino acids. Per germline, CDR1 LGHNA and CDR2 YNFKEQ. CDR3 residues: CASSQEPSGRALETQYF.

This clonotype registers medium-sized by frequency. This sequence joins TRBV29-1 and TRBJ2-7; TCRdb indicates TRBD2, and absent DNA this call remains unverified. Germline V gene lookup returns CDR1 SQVTM and CDR2 ANQGSEA. This CDR3 is 13 amino acids long. The CDR3 sequence is CSVDGGEAYEQYF.

In terms of frequency, this clonotype is medium-sized. The CDR3 region is CASTGEGPYNEQFF. The chain is built from TRBV12-3 or TRBV12-4 and TRBJ2-1; no DNA is available, so the TRBD2 call from TCRdb remains unchecked. The CDR3 is 14 residues long.

This chain links TRBV9 with TRBJ1-2; there is no DNA to check the TCRdb D call of TRBD1. The germline CDR1 and CDR2 sequences are SGDLS and YYNGEE. This CDR3 comprises 13 residues. CDR3 protein: CASSAYRGHGYTF. Drawing the rest from reference TRBV9 and TRBJ1-2, the complete variable domain is DSGVTQTPKHLITATGQRVTLRCSPRSGDLSVYWYQQSLDQGLQFLIQYYNGEERAKGNILERFSAQQFPDLHSELNLSSLELGDSALYFCASSAYRGHGYTFGSGTRLTVV.

The chain is built from TRBV6-5 and TRBJ2-1. Germline lookup yields CDR1 MNHEY and CDR2 SVGAGI. CDR3 length: 13 residues. The CDR3 region is CASSYSKNNEQFF.

This sequence joins TRBV25-1 and TRBJ2-7; TCRdb picks TRBD1, but there is no DNA to check that call. There are 15 residues in the CDR3. The germline V gene encodes CDR1 MGHDK and CDR2 SYGVNS. The CDR3 region is CASSTRQGRFYEQYF.

This clonotype is deemed medium-sized by its frequency. The V and J genes are TRBV11-2 and TRBJ2-3; with no DNA, the TCRdb D assignment of TRBD2 cannot be verified. The CDR3 extends over 15 amino acids. Germline V gives CDR1 SGHAT, CDR2 FQNNGV. CDR3 sequence reads: CASSLVERELETQYF. The full variable domain, with the rest looked up from reference TRBV11-2 and TRBJ2-3, is EAGVAQSPRYKIIEKRQSVAFWCNPISGHATLYWYQQILGQGPKLLIQFQNNGVVDDSQLPKDRFSAERLKGVDSTLKIQPAKLEDSAVYLCASSLVERELETQYFGPGTRLTVL.

V is TRBV20-1 and J is TRBJ1-1; TCRdb names TRBD1, which stays unverified in the absence of DNA. The CDR3 consists of 15 residues. Germline CDR1 and CDR2: DFQATT and SNEGSKA (reference sequence). The CDR3 loop is CSARDLQGAWTEAFF.

This clonotype counts as medium-sized by frequency. The gene calls are TRBV15 and TRBJ1-4; absent DNA, TCRdb's TRBD1 call cannot be checked. From germline, CDR1 is LNHNV and CDR2 YYDKDF (reference sequence). The CDR3 totals 15 residues. CDR3: CATSREGTDSEKLFF.

Its frequency marks this clonotype as medium-sized. The chain has TRBV29-1 and TRBJ2-5; TCRdb selects TRBD1, and the lack of DNA leaves this call unchecked. CDR1 is SQVTM and CDR2 is ANQGSEA in the germline V gene. The CDR3 length is 14 residues. This CDR3 is CSVASPLSQETQYF.

J is TRBJ2-7 and V is TRBV20-1; TCRdb's D gene call, TRBD2, goes unchecked for lack of DNA. CDR1 DFQATT and CDR2 SNEGSKA come from the germline V gene (reference sequence). This CDR3 spans 13 amino acids. The CDR3 region is CSARSAGSYEQYF.

Frequency places this clonotype as medium-sized. The V gene is TRBV7-9, the J gene TRBJ2-1; the TCRdb D gene call, TRBD2, has no DNA to confirm it. The germline gives CDR1 SEHNR, CDR2 FQNEAQ (reference sequence). This CDR3 region has 18 residues. CDR3 protein: CASSLGLAGVPVYNEQFF.

The chain employs TRBV20-1 and TRBJ1-1; TCRdb calls TRBD1, which cannot be checked without DNA. Germline V gene sequence: CDR1 DFQATT, CDR2 SNEGSKA (reference sequence). The CDR3 length is 15 residues. CDR3 loop: CSARDRQGKDTEAFF.

By frequency, this clonotype is medium-sized. This sequence joins TRBV27 and TRBJ1-1; the TCRdb call, TRBD1, lacks DNA for checking. From germline, CDR1 is MNHEY and CDR2 SMNVEV (reference sequence). The CDR3 covers 15 residues. CDR3 loop: CASSPRSREVTEAFF.